Below, one T cell receptor beta chain is given with its context. Its antigen is unknown. These data come from a study of regulatory T cells in long-lasting Graves disease. Study results and limitations: TRBV28 was favored in persistent disease, as were TRBJ1-2 and TRBJ2-5.

Specified time point: persistent/refractory GD, antithyroid drugs over 5 years with positive TRAb. PBMC RNA served as the TCR library source. A volume of nine milliliters of peripheral blood was collected in EDTA tubes. The V end lost 4 bases, the J end lost 4 bases, and 23 bases lay between the germline ends. This CDR3 contains 17 residues. Germline values: CDR1 SGHRS, CDR2 YFSETQ. Arm-PCR of CDR3 regions with iRepertoire HTBI primers generated TCR beta libraries. One entry per CDR3 protein, called by TCRdb with MiXCR from the multiplex PCR reads. The sample records a few hundred thousand distinct CDR3 sequences, roughly a quarter being singletons.

Here the sequenced sample was peripheral blood mononuclear cells (PBMCs), taken when the disease was refractory, from a patient treated with antithyroid drugs. The V gene is TRBV5-1, the J gene TRBJ1-1; TRBD1 might be the D (5 bases). The receptor comes from a female donor with Graves disease. The CDR3 sequence: CASSLASSGPLSTEAFF. CDR3 nucleotide sequence: TGCGCCAGCAGCCTAGCGAGTTCAGGGCCTTTGAGCACTGAAGCTTTCTTT.